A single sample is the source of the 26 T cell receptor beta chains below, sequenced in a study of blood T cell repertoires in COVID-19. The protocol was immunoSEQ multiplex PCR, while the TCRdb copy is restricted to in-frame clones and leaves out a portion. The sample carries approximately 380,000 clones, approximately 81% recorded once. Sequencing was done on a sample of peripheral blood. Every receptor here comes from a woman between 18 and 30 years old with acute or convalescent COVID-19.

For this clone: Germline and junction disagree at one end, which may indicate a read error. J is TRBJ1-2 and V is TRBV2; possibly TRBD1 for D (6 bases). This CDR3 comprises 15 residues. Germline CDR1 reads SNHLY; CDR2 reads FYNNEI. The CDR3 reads CASREDGTPNYGYTF. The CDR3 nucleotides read TGTGCCAGCAGAGAAGACGGGACACCTAACTATGGCTACACCTTC.

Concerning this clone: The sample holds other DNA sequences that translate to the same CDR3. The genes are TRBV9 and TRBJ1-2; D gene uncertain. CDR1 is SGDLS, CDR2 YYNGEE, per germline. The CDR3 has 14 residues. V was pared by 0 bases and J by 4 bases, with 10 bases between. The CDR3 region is CASSVGGQTYGYTF. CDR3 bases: TGTGCCAGCAGCGTAGGTGGCCAAACCTATGGCTACACCTTC.

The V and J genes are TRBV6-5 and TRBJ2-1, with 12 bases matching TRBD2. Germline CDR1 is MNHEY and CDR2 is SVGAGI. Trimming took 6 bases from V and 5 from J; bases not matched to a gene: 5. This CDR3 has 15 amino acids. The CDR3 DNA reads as TGTGCCAGCAGAGCTGGACTAGCGGGAAACAATGAGCAGTTCTTC. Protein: CASRAGLAGNNEQFF.

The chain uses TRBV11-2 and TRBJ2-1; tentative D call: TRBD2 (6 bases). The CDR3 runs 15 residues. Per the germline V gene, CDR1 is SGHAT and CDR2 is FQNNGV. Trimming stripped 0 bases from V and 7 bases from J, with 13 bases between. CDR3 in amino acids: CASSLDYTGTNEQFF. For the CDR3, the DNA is TGTGCCAGCAGCTTAGACTATACCGGGACTAATGAGCAGTTCTTC.

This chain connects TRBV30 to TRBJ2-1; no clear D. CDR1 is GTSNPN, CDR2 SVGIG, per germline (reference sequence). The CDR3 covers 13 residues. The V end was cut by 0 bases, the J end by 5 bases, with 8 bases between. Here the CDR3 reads CAWSVIQNNEQFF. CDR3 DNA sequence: TGTGCCTGGAGTGTAATTCAAAACAATGAGCAGTTCTTC.

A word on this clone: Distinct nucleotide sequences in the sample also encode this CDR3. The CDR3 region is CSARGDYGYTF. The CDR3 region has the DNA TGCAGTGCCAGGGGTGACTATGGCTACACCTTC. The chain couples TRBV20-1 to TRBJ1-2, with D possibly TRBD1 on 6 matching bases. This CDR3 has 11 amino acids. Trimming shortened V by 6 bases and J by 3 bases, and 8 bases separated the two germline ends. Germline V gives CDR1 DFQATT, CDR2 SNEGSKA (reference sequence).

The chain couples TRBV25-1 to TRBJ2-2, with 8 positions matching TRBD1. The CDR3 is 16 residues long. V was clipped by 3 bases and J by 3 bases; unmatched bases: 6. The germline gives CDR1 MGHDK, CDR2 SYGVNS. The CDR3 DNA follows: TGTGCCAGCAGTGATGCCCGGGACAGGCACACCGGGGAGCTGTTTTTT. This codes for CASSDARDRHTGELFF.

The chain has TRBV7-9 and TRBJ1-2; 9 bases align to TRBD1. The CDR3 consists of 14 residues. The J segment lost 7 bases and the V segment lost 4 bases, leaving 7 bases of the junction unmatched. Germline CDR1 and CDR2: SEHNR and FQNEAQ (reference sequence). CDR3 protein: CASSWTGEEAGYTF. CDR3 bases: TGTGCCAGCAGCTGGACAGGGGAAGAAGCTGGCTACACCTTC. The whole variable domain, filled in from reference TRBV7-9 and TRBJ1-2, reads DTGVSQNPRHKITKRGQNVTFRCDPISEHNRLYWYRQTLGQGPEFLTYFQNEAQLEKSRLLSDRFSAERPKGSFSTLEIQRTEQGDSAMYLCASSWTGEEAGYTFGSGTRLTVV.

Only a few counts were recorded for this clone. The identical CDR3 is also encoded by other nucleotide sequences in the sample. CDR3 region: CASSLRGGYTF. CDR3 in DNA: TGTGCCAGCAGTTTAAGAGGGGGCTACACCTTC. The J gene is TRBJ1-2, the V gene TRBV12-3 or TRBV12-4; D ambiguous. V lost 2 bases to trimming and J lost 8 bases, with 6 bases between them. The CDR3 has 11 residues.

The CDR3 is CASSFYRDEGGYTF. The CDR3 nucleotides are TGTGCCAGCAGCTTCTACAGGGATGAGGGTGGCTACACCTTC. The chain carries TRBV7-8 and TRBJ1-2; tentative D call: TRBD1 (6 bases). The CDR3 has 14 amino acids. V shed 3 bases and J shed 7 bases, with 15 bases lying between them. Germline V gene sequence: CDR1 SGHVS, CDR2 FQNEAQ.

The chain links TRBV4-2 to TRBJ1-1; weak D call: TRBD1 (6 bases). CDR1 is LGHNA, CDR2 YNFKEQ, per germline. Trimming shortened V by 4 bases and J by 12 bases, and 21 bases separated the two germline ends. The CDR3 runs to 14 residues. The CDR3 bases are TGTGCCAGCAGCCGAGCGGAGCAGGGGCTCGGAACTTTCTTT. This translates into CASSRAEQGLGTFF.

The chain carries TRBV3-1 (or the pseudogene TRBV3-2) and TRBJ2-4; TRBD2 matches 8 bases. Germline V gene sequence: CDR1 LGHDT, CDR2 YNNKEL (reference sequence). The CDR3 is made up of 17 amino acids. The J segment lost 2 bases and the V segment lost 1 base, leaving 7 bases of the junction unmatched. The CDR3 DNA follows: TGTGCCAGCAGCCAAGTCGGGGGGGCCGGGTCCAAAAACATTCAGTACTTC. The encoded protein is CASSQVGGAGSKNIQYF.

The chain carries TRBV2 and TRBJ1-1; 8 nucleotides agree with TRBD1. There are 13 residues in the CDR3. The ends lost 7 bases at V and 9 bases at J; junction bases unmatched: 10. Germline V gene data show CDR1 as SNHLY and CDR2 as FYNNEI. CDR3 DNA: TGTGCCAGCAATGGGGGACAGGTCGATAAAGCTTTCTTT. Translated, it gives CASNGGQVDKAFF. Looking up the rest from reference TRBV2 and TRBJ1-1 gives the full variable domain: EPEVTQTPSHQVTQMGQEVILRCVPISNHLYFYWYRQILGQKVEFLVSFYNNEISEKSEIFDDQFSVERPDGSNFTLKIRSTKLEDSAMYFCASNGGQVDKAFFGQGTRLTVV.

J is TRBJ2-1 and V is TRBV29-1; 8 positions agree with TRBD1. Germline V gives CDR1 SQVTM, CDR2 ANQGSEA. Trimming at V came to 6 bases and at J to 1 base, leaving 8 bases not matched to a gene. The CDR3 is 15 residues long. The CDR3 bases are TGCAGCGTGGCCGGGACAGGAGGATCCTACAATGAGCAGTTCTTC. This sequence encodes CSVAGTGGSYNEQFF.

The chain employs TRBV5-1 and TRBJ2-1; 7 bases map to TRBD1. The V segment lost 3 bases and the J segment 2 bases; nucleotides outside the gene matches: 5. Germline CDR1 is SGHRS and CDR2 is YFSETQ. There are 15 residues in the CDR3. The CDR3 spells CASSYGQVTYNEQFF. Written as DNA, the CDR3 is TGCGCCAGCAGCTACGGACAGGTAACCTACAATGAGCAGTTCTTC.

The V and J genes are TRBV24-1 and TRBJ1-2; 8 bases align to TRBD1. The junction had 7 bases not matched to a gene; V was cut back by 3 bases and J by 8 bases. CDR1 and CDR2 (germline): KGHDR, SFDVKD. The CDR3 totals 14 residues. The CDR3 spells CATSDRTGTGGYTF. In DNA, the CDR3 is TGTGCCACCAGTGATCGTACCGGGACAGGCGGCTACACCTTC.

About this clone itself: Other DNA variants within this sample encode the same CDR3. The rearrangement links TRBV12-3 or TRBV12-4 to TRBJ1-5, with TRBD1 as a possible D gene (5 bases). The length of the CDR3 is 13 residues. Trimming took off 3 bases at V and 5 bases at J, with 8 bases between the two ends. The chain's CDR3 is CASSLGGYQPQHF. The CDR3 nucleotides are TGTGCCAGCAGTTTGGGGGGATATCAGCCCCAGCATTTT.

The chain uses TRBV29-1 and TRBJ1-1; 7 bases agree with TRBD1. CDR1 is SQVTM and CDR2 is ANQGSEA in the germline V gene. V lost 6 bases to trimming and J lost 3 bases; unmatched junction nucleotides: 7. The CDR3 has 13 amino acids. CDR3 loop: CSVPTGWYTEAFF. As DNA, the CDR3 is TGCAGCGTACCGACAGGGTGGTACACTGAAGCTTTCTTT.

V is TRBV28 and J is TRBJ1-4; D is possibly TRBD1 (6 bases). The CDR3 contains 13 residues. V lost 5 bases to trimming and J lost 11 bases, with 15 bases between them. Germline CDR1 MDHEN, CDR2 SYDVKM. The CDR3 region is CASSIRDIAKLFF. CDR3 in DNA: TGTGCCAGCAGTATCCGGGACATTGCGAAACTGTTTTTT.

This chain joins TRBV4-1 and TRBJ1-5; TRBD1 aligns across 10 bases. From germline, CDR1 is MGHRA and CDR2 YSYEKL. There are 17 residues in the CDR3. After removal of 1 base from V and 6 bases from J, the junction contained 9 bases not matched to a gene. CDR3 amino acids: CASSQGPFRDRGQPQHF. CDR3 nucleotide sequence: TGCGCCAGCAGCCAAGGCCCATTCCGGGACAGGGGTCAGCCCCAGCATTTT.

This CDR3 reads CASSQDGYNEQFF. CDR3 DNA sequence: TGTGCCAGCAGTCAAGACGGGTACAATGAGCAGTTCTTC. The rearrangement uses TRBV6-6 and TRBJ2-1; D is unresolved. The germline CDR1 and CDR2 sequences are MNHNY and SVGAGI (reference sequence). The CDR3 is made up of 13 amino acids. V lost 5 bases, J lost 4 bases, and 9 bases lay in between.

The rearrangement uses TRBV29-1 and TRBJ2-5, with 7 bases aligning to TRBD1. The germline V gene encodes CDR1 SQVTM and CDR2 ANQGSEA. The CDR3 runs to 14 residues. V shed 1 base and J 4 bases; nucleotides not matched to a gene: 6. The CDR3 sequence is CSVEVTAGGETQYF. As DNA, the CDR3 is TGCAGCGTTGAAGTAACCGCAGGGGGAGAGACCCAGTACTTC.

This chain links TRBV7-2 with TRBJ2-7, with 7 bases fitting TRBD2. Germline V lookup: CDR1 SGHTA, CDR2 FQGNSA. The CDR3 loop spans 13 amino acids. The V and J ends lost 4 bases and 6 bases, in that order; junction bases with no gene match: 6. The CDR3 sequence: CASSYGGSGEQYF. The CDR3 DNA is TGTGCCAGCAGCTACGGGGGGAGTGGCGAGCAGTACTTC.

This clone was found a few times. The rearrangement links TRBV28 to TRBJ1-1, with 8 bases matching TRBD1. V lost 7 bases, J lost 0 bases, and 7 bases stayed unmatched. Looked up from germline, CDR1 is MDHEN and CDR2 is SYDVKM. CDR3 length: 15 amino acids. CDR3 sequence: CASKLGQGMNTEAFF. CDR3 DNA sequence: TGTGCCAGCAAACTCGGACAGGGTATGAACACTGAAGCTTTCTTT.

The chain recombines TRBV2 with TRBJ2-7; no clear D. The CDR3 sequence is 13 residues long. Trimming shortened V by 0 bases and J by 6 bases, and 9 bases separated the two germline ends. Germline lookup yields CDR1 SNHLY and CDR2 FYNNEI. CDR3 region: CASSEAHRSEQYF. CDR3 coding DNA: TGTGCCAGCAGTGAAGCGCATCGGTCCGAGCAGTACTTC. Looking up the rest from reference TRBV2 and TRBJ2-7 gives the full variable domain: EPEVTQTPSHQVTQMGQEVILRCVPISNHLYFYWYRQILGQKVEFLVSFYNNEISEKSEIFDDQFSVERPDGSNFTLKIRSTKLEDSAMYFCASSEAHRSEQYFGPGTRLTVT.

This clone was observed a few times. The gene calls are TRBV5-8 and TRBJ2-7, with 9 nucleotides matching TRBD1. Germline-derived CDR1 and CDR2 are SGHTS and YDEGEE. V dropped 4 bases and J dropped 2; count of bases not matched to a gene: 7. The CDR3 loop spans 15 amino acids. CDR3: CASSTDRGYPYEQYF. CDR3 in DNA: TGTGCCAGCAGCACTGACAGGGGGTATCCCTACGAGCAGTACTTC.